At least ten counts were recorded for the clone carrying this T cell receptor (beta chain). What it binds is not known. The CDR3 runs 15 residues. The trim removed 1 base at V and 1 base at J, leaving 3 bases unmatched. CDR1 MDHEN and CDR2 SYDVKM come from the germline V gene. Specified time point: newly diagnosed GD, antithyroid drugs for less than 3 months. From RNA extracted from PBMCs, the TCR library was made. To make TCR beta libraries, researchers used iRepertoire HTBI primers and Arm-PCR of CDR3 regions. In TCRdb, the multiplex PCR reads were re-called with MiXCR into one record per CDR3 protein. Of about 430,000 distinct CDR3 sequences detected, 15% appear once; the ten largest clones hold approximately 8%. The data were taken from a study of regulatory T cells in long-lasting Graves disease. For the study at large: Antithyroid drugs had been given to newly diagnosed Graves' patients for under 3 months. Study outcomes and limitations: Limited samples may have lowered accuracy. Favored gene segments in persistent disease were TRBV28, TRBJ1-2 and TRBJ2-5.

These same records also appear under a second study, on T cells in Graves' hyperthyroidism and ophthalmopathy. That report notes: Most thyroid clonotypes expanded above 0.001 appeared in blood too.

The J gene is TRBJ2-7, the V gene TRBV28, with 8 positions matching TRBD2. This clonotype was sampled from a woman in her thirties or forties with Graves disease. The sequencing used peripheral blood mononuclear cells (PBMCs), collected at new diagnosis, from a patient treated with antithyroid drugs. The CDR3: CASSLLGLVSYEQYF. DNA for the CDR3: TGTGCCAGCAGTTTATTGGGACTAGTATCCTACGAGCAGTACTTC.